This T cell receptor beta chain was sequenced in a study of radiation and T cells in renal cell carcinoma. As for the study in general: Nephrectomy followed 15 Gy stereotactic body radiation by 4 weeks. Regarding the study as a whole: Top tumor clonotypes rose in blood 2 weeks post-radiation, then contracted.

The repertoire was sequenced with immunoSEQ multiplex PCR; TCRdb's copy has only in-frame clones and lacks some. The profile shows 100,000 to 150,000 clones, approximately 90% of them singletons. Regarding time point: blood 2 weeks post-SBRT. Specified treatment: 15 Gy SBRT to primary tumor, nephrectomy 4 weeks later. Clear cell pathology was present in this patient's renal cell carcinoma. This CDR3 is 13 amino acids long. Germline V CDR1 and CDR2: SGHTA, FQGNSA. The trim removed 5 bases at V and 3 bases at J, leaving 3 bases unmatched. Turning to this clone: Its antigen is not known.

The sample was blood, taken from a patient whose treatment included radiotherapy and nephrectomy. V gene TRBV7-2 combines with J gene TRBJ1-1; 7 bases agree with TRBD1. The sequence derives from a woman in her 70s with renal cell carcinoma. CDR3 loop: CASSKTGDTEAFF. As DNA, the CDR3 is TGTGCCAGCAGCAAAACAGGGGACACTGAAGCTTTCTTT.